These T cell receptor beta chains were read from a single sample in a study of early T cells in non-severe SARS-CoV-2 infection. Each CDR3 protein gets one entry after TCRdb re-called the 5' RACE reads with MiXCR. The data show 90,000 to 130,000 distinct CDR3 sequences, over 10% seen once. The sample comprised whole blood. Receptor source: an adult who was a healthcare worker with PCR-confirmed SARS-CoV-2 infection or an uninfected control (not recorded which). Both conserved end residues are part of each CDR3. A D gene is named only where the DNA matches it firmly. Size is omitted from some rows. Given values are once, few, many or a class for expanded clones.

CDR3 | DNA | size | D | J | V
CASSPPITRVSGQFF | TGTGCCAGCTCACCACCCATAACCAGGGTGAGTGGGCAGTTCTTC | many | NA | TRBJ2-1 | TRBV18
CAWSQTRQGRYGYTF | TGTGCCTGGAGTCAAACCCGACAGGGAAGGTATGGCTACACCTTC | many | TRBD1 | TRBJ1-2 | TRBV30
CSVEDGARSQYF | TGCAGCGTTGAAGATGGGGCCAGGTCGCAGTACTTC | NA | NA | TRBJ2-4 | TRBV29-1
CASSLASTGELFF | TGTGCCAGCAGTTTAGCTTCTACCGGGGAGCTGTTTTTT | many | NA | TRBJ2-2 | TRBV12-3/TRBV12-4
CATSRAVQGYEQYF | TGTGCCACCAGCAGAGCCGTCCAGGGGTACGAGCAGTACTTC | many | NA | TRBJ2-7 | TRBV15
CATSDLPRTGGWNEQFF | TGTGCCACCAGTGATTTGCCCCGGACAGGGGGATGGAATGAGCAGTTCTTC | few | TRBD1 | TRBJ2-1 | TRBV24-1
CASSLSLSNQPQHF | TGTGCCAGCAGCTTAAGTTTGAGCAATCAGCCCCAGCATTTT | NA | NA | TRBJ1-5 | TRBV7-8
CASSSSPLRSRGKETQYF | TGTGCCAGCAGCTCCTCACCGCTGCGTTCAAGGGGCAAAGAGACCCAGTACTTC | NA | NA | TRBJ2-5 | TRBV11-1
CASRSDTDTQYF | TGTGCCAGCAGAAGTGACACAGATACGCAGTATTTT | few | NA | TRBJ2-3 | TRBV2
CASSPRGAGVNTGELFF | TGTGCCAGCAGCCCCAGGGGGGCGGGGGTCAACACCGGGGAGCTGTTTTTT | few | NA | TRBJ2-2 | TRBV7-3
CASSRDPTNEQFF | TGTGCCAGCAGCCGGGACCCGACCAATGAGCAGTTCTTC | NA | NA | TRBJ2-1 | TRBV7-3
CASSSPAGTGDEKLFF | TGTGCCAGCAGTTCACCCGCCGGGACAGGGGATGAAAAACTGTTTTTT | NA | TRBD1 | TRBJ1-4 | TRBV28
CASSWDRANTEAFF | TGTGCCAGCAGCTGGGACAGAGCGAACACTGAAGCTTTCTTT | NA | TRBD1 | TRBJ1-1 | TRBV5-4
CASRLVGYRPHKRTEAFF | TGTGCAAGTCGCTTAGTGGGATATAGGCCCCACAAACGGACTGAAGCTTTCTTT | few | NA | TRBJ1-1 | TRBV12-2
CASSFLTSGGANEQFF | TGTGCCAGCAGCTTTTTGACTAGCGGGGGGGCGAATGAGCAGTTCTTC | few | TRBD2 | TRBJ2-1 | TRBV7-2
CASSFRDRGREQYF | TGTGCCAGCAGCTTCAGGGACAGGGGGCGTGAGCAGTACTTC | few | TRBD1 | TRBJ2-7 | TRBV5-4
CASSIGKGRTYEQYF | TGTGCCAGTAGTATTGGAAAAGGACGGACCTACGAGCAGTACTTC | NA | NA | TRBJ2-7 | TRBV19
CSAGGQANTGELFF | TGCAGTGCTGGGGGGCAGGCAAACACCGGGGAGCTGTTTTTT | NA | NA | TRBJ2-2 | TRBV20-1
CASSPGMGEKLFF | TGTGCCAGCTCACCAGGGATGGGGGAAAAACTGTTTTTT | few | NA | TRBJ1-4 | TRBV18
CASSSPPAGIYNEQFF | TGTGCCAGCAGCTCCCCCCCCGCGGGAATTTACAATGAGCAGTTCTTC | many | NA | TRBJ2-1 | TRBV11-2
CASSYDLQGAGNEQFF | TGTGCCAGCAGTTACGATCTACAGGGGGCAGGCAATGAGCAGTTCTTC | NA | TRBD1 | TRBJ2-1 | TRBV11-1
CASSWNSGTADEKLFF | TGCGCCAGCAGCTGGAATTCTGGGACAGCCGATGAAAAACTGTTTTTT | many | TRBD1 | TRBJ1-4 | TRBV5-1
CASSLRDRSYEQYF | TGTGCCAGCAGCCTCCGGGACCGATCCTACGAGCAGTACTTC | few | NA | TRBJ2-7 | TRBV6-6
CASRTGELFF | TGTGCCAGCAGAACCGGGGAGCTGTTTTTT | many | NA | TRBJ2-2 | TRBV7-9
CASSLVRQGYEQYF | TGCGCCAGCAGTTTGGTGAGACAGGGATACGAGCAGTACTTC | many | TRBD1 | TRBJ2-7 | TRBV27